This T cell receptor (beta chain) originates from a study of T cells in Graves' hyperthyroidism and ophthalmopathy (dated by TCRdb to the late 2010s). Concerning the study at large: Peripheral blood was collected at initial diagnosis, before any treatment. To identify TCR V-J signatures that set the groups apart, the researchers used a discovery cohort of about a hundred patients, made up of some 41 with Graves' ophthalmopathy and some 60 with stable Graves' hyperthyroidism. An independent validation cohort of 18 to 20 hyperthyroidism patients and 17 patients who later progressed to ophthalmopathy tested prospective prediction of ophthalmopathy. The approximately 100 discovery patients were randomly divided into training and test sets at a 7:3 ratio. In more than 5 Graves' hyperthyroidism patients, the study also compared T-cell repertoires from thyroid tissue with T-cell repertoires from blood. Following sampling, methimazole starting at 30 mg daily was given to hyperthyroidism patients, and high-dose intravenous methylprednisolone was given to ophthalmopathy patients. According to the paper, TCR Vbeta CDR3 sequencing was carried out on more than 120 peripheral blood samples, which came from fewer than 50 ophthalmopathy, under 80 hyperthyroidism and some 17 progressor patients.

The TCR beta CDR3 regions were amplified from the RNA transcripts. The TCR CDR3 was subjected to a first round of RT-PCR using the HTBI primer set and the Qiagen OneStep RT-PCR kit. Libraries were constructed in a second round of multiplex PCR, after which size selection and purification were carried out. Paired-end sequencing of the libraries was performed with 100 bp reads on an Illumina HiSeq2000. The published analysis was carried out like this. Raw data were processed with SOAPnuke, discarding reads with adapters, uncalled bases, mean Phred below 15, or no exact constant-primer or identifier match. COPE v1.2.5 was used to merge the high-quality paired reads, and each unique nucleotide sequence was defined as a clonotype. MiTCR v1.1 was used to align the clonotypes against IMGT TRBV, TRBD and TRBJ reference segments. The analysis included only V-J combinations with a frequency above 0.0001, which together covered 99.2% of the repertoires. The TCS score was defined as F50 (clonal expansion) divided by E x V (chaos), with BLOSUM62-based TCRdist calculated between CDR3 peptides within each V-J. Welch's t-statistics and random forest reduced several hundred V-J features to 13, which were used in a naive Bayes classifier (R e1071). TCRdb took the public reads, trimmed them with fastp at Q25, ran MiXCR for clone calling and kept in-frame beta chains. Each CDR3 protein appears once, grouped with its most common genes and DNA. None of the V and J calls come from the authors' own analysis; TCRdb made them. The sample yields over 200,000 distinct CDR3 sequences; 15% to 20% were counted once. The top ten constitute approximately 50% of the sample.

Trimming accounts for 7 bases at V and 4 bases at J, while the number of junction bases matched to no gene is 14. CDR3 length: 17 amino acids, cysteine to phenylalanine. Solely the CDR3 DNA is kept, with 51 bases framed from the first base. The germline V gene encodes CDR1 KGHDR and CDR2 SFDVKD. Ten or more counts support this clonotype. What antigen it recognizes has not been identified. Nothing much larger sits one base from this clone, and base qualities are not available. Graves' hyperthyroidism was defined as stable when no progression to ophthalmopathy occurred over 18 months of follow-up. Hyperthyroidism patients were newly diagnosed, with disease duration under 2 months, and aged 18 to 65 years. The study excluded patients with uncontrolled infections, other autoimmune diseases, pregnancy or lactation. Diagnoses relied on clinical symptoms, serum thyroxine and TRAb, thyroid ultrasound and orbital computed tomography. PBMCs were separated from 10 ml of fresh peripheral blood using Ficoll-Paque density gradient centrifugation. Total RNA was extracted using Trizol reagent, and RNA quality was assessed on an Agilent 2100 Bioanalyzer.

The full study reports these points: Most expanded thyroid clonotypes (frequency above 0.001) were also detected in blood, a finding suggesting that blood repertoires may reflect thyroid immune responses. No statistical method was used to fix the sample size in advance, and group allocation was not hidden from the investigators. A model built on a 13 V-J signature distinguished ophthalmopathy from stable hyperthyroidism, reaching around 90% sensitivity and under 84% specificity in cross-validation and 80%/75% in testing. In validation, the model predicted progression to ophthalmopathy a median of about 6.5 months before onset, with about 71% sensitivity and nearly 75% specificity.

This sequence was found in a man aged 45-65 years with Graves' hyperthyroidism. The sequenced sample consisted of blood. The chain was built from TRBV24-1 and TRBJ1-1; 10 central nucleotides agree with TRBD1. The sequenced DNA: TGTGCCACCAGCCCGTCGTCGGGACAGGGGAGTGGCACTGAAGCTTTCTTT. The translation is CATSPSSGQGSGTEAFF.